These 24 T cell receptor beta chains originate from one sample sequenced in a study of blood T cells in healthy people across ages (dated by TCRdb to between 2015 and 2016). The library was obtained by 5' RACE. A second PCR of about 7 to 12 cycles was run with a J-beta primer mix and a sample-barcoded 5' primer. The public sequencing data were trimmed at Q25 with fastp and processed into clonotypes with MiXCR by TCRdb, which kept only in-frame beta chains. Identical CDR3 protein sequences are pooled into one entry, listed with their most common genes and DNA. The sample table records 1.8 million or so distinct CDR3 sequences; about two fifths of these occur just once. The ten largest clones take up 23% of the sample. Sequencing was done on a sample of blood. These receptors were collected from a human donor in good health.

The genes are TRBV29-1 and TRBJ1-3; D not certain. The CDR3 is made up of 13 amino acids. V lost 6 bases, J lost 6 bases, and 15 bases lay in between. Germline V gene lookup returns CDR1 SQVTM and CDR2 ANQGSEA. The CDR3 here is CSVEDRPLNTIYF. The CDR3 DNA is TGCAGCGTAGAGGACCGACCATTAAACACCATATATTTT.

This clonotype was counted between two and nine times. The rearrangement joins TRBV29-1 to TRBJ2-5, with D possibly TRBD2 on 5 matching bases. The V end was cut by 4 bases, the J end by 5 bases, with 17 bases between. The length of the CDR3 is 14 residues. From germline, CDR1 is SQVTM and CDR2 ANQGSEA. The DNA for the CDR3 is TGCAGCGTTGCCGGTCCCACGGGAAGTGAGACCCAGTACTTC. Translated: CSVAGPTGSETQYF.

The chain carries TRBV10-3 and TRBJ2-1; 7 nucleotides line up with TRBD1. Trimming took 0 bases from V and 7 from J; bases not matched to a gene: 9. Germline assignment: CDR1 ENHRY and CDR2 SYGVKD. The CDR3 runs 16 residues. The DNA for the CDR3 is TGTGCCATCAGTGAGTCCCGAGCAGGGGGTATGAATGAGCAGTTCTTC. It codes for CAISESRAGGMNEQFF.

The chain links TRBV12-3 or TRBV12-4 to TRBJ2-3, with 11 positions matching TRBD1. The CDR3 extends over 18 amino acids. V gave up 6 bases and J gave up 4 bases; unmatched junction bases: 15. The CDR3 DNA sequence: TGTGCCAGCAGCCACGCCCGGGACAGGGGGTATTCTTCAGATACGCAGTATTTT. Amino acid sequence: CASSHARDRGYSSDTQYF.

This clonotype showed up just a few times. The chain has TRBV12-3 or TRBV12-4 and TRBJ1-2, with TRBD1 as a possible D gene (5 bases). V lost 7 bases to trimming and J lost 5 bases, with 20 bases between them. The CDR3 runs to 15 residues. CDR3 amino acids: CASTSSPGRSYGYTF. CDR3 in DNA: TGTGCCAGCACTTCGAGTCCAGGGAGGTCATATGGCTACACCTTC.

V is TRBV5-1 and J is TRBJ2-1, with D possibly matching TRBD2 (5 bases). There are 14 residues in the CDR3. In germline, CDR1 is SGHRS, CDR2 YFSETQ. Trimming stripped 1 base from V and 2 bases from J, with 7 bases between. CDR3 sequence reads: CASSLQTTYNEQFF. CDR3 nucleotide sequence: TGCGCCAGCAGCTTGCAGACTACCTACAATGAGCAGTTCTTC.

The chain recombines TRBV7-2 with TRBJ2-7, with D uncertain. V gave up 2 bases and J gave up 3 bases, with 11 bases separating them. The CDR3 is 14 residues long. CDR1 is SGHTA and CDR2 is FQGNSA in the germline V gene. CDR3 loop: CASSLPGSDYEQYF. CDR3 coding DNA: TGTGCCAGCAGCTTACCAGGCTCGGACTACGAGCAGTACTTC.

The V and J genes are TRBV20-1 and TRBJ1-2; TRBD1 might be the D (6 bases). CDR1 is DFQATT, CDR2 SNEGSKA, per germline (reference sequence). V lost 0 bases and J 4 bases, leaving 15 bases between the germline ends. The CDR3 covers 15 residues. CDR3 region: CSARDQRGSGYGYTF. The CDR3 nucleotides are TGCAGTGCTAGAGATCAAAGGGGGTCTGGCTATGGCTACACCTTC.

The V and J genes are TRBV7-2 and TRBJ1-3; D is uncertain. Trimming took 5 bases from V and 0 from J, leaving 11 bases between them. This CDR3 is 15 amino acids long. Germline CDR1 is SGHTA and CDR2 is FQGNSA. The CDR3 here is CASSPGWSSGNTIYF. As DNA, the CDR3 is TGTGCCAGCAGCCCCGGATGGAGCTCTGGAAACACCATATATTTT.

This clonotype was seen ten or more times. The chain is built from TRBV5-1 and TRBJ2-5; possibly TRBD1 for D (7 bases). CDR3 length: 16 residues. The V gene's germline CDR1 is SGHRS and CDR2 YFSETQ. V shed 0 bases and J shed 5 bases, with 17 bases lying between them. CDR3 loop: CASSLVSLAQGETQYF. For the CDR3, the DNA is TGCGCCAGCAGCTTGGTTTCACTAGCACAGGGGGAGACCCAGTACTTC.

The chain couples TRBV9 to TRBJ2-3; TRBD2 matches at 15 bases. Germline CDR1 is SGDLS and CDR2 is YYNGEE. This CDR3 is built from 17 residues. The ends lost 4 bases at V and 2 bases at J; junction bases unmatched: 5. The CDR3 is CASSRTSGGANTDTQYF. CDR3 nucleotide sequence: TGTGCCAGCAGCCGGACTAGCGGGGGGGCCAACACAGATACGCAGTATTTT.

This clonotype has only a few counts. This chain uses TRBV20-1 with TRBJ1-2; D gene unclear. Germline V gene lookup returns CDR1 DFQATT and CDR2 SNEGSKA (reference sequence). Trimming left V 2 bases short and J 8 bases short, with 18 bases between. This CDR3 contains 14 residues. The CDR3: CSARFDNPIRGYTF. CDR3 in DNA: TGCAGTGCTAGATTCGACAACCCGATTAGGGGCTACACCTTC.

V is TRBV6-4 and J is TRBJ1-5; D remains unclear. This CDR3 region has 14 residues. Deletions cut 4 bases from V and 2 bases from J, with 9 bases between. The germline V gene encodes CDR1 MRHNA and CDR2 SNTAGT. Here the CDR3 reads CASSARFGNQPQHF. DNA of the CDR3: TGTGCCAGCAGTGCGAGATTCGGCAATCAGCCCCAGCATTTT.

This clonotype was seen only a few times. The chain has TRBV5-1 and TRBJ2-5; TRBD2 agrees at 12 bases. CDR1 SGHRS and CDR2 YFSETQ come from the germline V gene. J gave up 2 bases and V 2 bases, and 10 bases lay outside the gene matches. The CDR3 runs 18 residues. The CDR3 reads CASSFLTSGGTAQETQYF. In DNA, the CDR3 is TGCGCCAGCAGCTTCCTGACTAGCGGGGGTACCGCTCAAGAGACCCAGTACTTC.

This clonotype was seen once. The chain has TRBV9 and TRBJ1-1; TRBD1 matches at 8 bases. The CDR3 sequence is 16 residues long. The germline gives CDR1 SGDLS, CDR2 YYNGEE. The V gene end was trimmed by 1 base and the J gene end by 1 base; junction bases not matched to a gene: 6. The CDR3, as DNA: TGTGCCAGCAGCGTATCGCCCCAGGGGGCGAACACTGAAGCTTTCTTT. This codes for CASSVSPQGANTEAFF.

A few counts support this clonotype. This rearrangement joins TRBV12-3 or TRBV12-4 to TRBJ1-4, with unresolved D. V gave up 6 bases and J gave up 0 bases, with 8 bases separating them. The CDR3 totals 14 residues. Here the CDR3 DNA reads TGTGCCAGCAGGCCCCCGTCAACTAATGAAAAACTGTTTTTT. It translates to CASRPPSTNEKLFF.

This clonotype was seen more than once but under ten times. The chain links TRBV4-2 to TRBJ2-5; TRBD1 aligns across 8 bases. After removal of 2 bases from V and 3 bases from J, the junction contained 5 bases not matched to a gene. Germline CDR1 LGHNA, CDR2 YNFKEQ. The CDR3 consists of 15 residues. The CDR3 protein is CASSQHSTGEETQYF. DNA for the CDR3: TGTGCCAGCAGCCAACACTCGACAGGGGAAGAGACCCAGTACTTC.

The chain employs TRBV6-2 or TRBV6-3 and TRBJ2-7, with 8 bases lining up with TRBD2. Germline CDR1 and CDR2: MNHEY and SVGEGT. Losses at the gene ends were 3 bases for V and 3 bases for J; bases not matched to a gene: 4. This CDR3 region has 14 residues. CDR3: CASSYGLAIYEQYF. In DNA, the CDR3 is TGTGCCAGCAGTTATGGACTAGCTATCTACGAGCAGTACTTC.

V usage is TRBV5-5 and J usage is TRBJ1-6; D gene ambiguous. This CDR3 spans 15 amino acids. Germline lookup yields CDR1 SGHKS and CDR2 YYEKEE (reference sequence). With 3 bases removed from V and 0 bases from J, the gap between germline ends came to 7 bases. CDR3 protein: CASSSGFSYNSPLHF. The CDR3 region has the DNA TGTGCCAGCAGCTCAGGTTTCTCCTATAATTCACCCCTCCACTTT.

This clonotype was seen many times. The CDR3 sequence is CSLSPGSNNEQFF. In DNA form, the CDR3 reads TGCAGCCTCTCGCCAGGGTCCAACAATGAGCAGTTCTTC. This chain links TRBV29-1 with TRBJ2-1; perhaps TRBD1 as D (5 bases). The CDR3 extends over 13 amino acids. V lost 8 bases, J lost 5 bases, and 16 bases lay in between. Germline V gene lookup returns CDR1 SQVTM and CDR2 ANQGSEA.

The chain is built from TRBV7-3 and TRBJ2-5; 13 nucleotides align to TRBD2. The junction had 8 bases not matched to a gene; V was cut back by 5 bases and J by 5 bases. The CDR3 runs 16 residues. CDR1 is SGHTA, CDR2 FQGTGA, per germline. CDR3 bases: TGTGCCAGCAGCCCCCCACTAGCGGGGGGGCCGGAGACCCAGTACTTC. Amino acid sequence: CASSPPLAGGPETQYF.

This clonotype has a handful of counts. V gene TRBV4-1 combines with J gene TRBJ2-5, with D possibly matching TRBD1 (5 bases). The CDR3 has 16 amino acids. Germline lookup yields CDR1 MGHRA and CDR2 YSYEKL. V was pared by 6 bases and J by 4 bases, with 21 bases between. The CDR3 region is CASSQPDISVGETQYF. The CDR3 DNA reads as TGCGCCAGCAGTCAACCGGACATCTCGGTCGGAGAGACCCAGTACTTC.

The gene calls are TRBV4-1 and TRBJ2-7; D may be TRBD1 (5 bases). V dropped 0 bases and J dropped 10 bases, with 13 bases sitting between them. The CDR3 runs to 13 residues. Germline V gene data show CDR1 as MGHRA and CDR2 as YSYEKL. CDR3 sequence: CASSQEQVQDQYF. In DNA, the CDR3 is TGCGCCAGCAGCCAAGAACAGGTGCAGGATCAGTACTTC.

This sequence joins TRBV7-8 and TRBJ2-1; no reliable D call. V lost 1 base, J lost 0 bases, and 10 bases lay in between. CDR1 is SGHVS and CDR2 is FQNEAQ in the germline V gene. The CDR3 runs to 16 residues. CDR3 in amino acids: CASSLEGYSSYNEQFF. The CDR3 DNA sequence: TGTGCCAGCAGCTTAGAGGGCTACAGCTCCTACAATGAGCAGTTCTTC.